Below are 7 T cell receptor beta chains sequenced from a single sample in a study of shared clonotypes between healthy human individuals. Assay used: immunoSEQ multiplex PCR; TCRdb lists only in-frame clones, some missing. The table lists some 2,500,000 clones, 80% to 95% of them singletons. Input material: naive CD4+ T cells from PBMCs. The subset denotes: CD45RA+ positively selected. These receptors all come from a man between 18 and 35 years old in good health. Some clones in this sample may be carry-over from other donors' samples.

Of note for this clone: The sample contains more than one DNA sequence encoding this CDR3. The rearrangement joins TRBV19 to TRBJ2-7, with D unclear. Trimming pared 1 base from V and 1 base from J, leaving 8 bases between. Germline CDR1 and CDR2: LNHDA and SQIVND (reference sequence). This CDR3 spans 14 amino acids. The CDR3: CASSIGLGSYEQYF. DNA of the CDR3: TGTGCCAGTAGTATAGGACTGGGTTCCTACGAGCAGTACTTC.

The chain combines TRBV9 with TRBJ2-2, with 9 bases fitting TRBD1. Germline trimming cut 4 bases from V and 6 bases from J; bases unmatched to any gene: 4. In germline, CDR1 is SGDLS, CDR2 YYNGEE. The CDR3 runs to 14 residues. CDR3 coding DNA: TGTGCCAGCAGCCCTCGACAGGGGGCCGGGGAGCTGTTTTTT. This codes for CASSPRQGAGELFF.

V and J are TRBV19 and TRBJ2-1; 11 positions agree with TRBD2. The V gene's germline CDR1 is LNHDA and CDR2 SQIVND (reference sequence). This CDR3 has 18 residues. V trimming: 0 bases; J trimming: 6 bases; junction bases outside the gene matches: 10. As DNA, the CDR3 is TGTGCCAGTAGTATAGAGAGCCTGACTAGCGGGATTCGCAATGAGCAGTTCTTC. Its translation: CASSIESLTSGIRNEQFF.

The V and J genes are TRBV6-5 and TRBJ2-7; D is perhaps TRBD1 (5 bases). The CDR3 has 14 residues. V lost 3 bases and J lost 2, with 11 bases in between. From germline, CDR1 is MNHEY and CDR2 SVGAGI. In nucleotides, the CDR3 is TGTGCCAGCAGTTATCGCGACAGACCCTACGAGCAGTACTTC. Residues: CASSYRDRPYEQYF.

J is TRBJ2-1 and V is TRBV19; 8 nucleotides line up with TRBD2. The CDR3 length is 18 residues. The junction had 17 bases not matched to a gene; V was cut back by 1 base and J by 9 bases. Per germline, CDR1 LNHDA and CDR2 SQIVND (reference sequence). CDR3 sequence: CASSIGAGLALIRVEQFF. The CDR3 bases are TGTGCCAGTAGTATAGGGGCAGGACTAGCCCTTATTCGGGTTGAGCAGTTCTTC. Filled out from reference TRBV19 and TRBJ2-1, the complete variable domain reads DGGITQSPKYLFRKEGQNVTLSCEQNLNHDAMYWYRQDPGQGLRLIYYSQIVNDFQKGDIAEGYSVSREKKESFPLTVTSAQKNPTAFYLCASSIGAGLALIRVEQFFGPGTRLTVL.

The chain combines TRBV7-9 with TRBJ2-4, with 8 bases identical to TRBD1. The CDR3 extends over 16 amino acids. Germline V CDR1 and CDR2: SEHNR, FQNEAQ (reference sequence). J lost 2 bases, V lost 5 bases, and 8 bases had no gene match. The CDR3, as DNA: TGTGCCAGCAGCCGGCAGGGGGCGATATCCAAAAACATTCAGTACTTC. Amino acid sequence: CASSRQGAISKNIQYF.

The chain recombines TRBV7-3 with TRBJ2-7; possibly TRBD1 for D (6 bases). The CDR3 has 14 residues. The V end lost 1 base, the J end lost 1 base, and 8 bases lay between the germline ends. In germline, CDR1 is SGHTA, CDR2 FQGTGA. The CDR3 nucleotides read TGTGCCAGCAGCTTAAGACAGGCGTCCTACGAGCAGTACTTC. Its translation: CASSLRQASYEQYF.